This TCR beta chain was recorded in a study of T cells after yellow fever vaccination. TCRdb re-called the 5' RACE reads with MiXCR, one entry per CDR3 protein. The table records about 580,000 distinct CDR3 sequences, around 17% of them present only once. The ends lost 6 bases at V and 9 bases at J; junction bases unmatched: 10. This CDR3 contains 14 residues. CDR1 and CDR2 (germline): MNHEY, SMNVEV (reference sequence). The source of this sequence is a young man who received the YFV17D yellow fever vaccine. This sample comprised PBMCs, obtained 4 to 5 days after the first yellow fever vaccination. The V call is TRBV27, the J call TRBJ1-2; 10 bases are shared with TRBD1. The CDR3 spells CASSYYDRGPSYTF. CDR3 coding DNA: TGTGCCAGCAGCTATTATGACAGGGGGCCGAGCTACACCTTC.